One and the same sample provided the 28 T cell receptor beta chains below, sequenced in a study of shared clonotypes between healthy human individuals. Sequenced by immunoSEQ multiplex PCR; TCRdb stores in-frame clones only, minus some. This table holds under 2,500,000 clones, approximately 96% found once. Sequenced material: naive CD4+ T cells sorted from blood. Noted subset: CD45RA+ positively selected. The receptors originated from a man aged 18 to 29 in good health.

This rearrangement joins TRBV4-1 to TRBJ2-2, with D perhaps matching TRBD1 or TRBD2 (5 bases each). This CDR3 region has 16 residues. Germline CDR1 MGHRA, CDR2 YSYEKL. Between the trimmed V and J ends, which lost 2 bases and 5 bases, there was a span of 15 bases. The CDR3 reads CASSQPSGRTTGELFF. Here the CDR3 DNA reads TGCGCCAGCAGCCAACCTTCAGGGAGAACGACCGGGGAGCTGTTTTTT.

The rearrangement links TRBV27 to TRBJ1-6; D possibly corresponds to TRBD1 (5 bases). V lost 5 bases, J lost 9 bases, and 32 bases lay in between. The length of the CDR3 is 20 residues. Germline V gene sequence: CDR1 MNHEY, CDR2 SMNVEV (reference sequence). The CDR3 here is CASSMYRGTQSLRIGSPLHF. The CDR3 region has the DNA TGTGCCAGCAGTATGTACCGGGGGACTCAATCCTTGCGTATAGGTTCACCCCTCCACTTT.

The V gene is TRBV5-4, the J gene TRBJ2-2; D gene uncertain. The germline V and J ends were trimmed by 3 bases and 2 bases, with 14 bases remaining between them. The CDR3 contains 16 residues. CDR1 and CDR2 from the germline V gene are SGHNT and YYREEE (reference sequence). The CDR3 bases are TGTGCCAGCAGCTCGTATTCCTTCCTAAACACCGGGGAGCTGTTTTTT. Amino acid sequence: CASSSYSFLNTGELFF.

The chain employs TRBV27 and TRBJ1-6; tentative D call: TRBD1 (5 bases). Germline V CDR1 and CDR2: MNHEY, SMNVEV (reference sequence). This CDR3 has 14 residues. Trimming pared 9 bases from V and 4 bases from J, leaving 13 bases between. The CDR3 spells CASRQPQYNSPLHF. The CDR3, as DNA: TGTGCCAGTCGACAGCCCCAATATAATTCACCCCTCCACTTT.

The chain recombines TRBV10-2 with TRBJ2-7, with 9 bases lining up with TRBD1. V was pared by 7 bases and J by 11 bases, with 6 bases of the junction left unmatched. This CDR3 comprises 11 residues. The germline CDR1 and CDR2 sequences are WSHSY and SAAADI. CDR3 nucleotide sequence: TGCGCCAGCATCGGGACAGGGTTAAAGTACTTC. Protein product: CASIGTGLKYF.

The chain links TRBV4-3 to TRBJ2-1, with TRBD2 matching over 10 bases. Looked up from germline, CDR1 is LGHNA and CDR2 is YSLEER. Trimming took 0 bases from V and 1 from J; bases not matched to a gene: 3. This CDR3 is 17 amino acids long. The CDR3 DNA follows: TGCGCCAGCAGCCAAGATCTAGCGGGAGCATCCTACAATGAGCAGTTCTTC. Protein: CASSQDLAGASYNEQFF.

This clone appeared once. The V call is TRBV5-4, the J call TRBJ1-2, with 7 bases fitting TRBD1. The length of the CDR3 is 15 residues. Germline loops: CDR1 SGHNT, CDR2 YYREEE (reference sequence). J was trimmed by 2 bases and V by 2 bases; bases with no gene match: 6. Here the CDR3 reads CASSLLTGKNYGYTF. CDR3 sequence (DNA): TGTGCCAGCAGCTTACTGACAGGGAAGAACTATGGCTACACCTTC.

Comment on this clone: Different DNA sequences within this sample yield the same CDR3. The genes are TRBV5-1 and TRBJ2-7, with TRBD2 matching 10 bases. The trim removed 0 bases at V and 2 bases at J, leaving 5 bases unmatched. This CDR3 spans 16 amino acids. Germline V gene sequence: CDR1 SGHRS, CDR2 YFSETQ. CDR3 residues: CASSLGSSGGAYEQYF. CDR3 sequence (DNA): TGCGCCAGCAGCTTGGGGTCCAGCGGGGGGGCCTACGAGCAGTACTTC.

The J gene is TRBJ2-7, the V gene TRBV7-2; 7 bases align to TRBD1. CDR3 length equals 15 residues. Looked up from germline, CDR1 is SGHTA and CDR2 is FQGNSA. V was pared by 5 bases and J by 9 bases, with 16 bases of the junction left unmatched. The CDR3 reads CASSQTDRVRIVQYF. CDR3 bases: TGTGCCAGCAGCCAGACAGACAGGGTGAGGATAGTGCAGTACTTC.

V and J are TRBV27 and TRBJ2-1; unclear D gene. V was clipped by 3 bases and J by 0 bases, with 12 bases between them. Germline assignment: CDR1 MNHEY and CDR2 SMNVEV (reference sequence). CDR3 size: 16 residues. The CDR3 DNA is TGTGCCAGCAGTTTCTACGGCGGAGTCTCCTACAATGAGCAGTTCTTC. Amino acid sequence: CASSFYGGVSYNEQFF.

This chain joins TRBV9 and TRBJ2-5; 10 nucleotides match TRBD2. The V gene end was trimmed by 3 bases and the J gene end by 5 bases; junction bases not matched to a gene: 16. This CDR3 contains 18 residues. Germline CDR1 and CDR2: SGDLS and YYNGEE. CDR3 nucleotides: TGTGCCAGCAGCGCGGCGGGGAGCGGGAGGGCCTTGAGGGAGACCCAGTACTTC. Translation gives CASSAAGSGRALRETQYF.

The chain couples TRBV9 to TRBJ2-7; 7 bases align to TRBD2. V trimming: 4 bases; J trimming: 5 bases; junction bases outside the gene matches: 15. This CDR3 contains 16 residues. In germline, CDR1 is SGDLS, CDR2 YYNGEE. CDR3 DNA: TGTGCCAGCAGCCCGGGGGGTAGCGGCCCCCCCAACGAGCAGTACTTC. This gives the protein CASSPGGSGPPNEQYF.

This chain links TRBV4-1 with TRBJ2-7, with D possibly matching TRBD2 (5 bases). The CDR3 spans 14 residues. With 6 bases removed from V and 1 base from J, the gap between germline ends came to 13 bases. Germline loops: CDR1 MGHRA, CDR2 YSYEKL. This chain's CDR3 is CASRRLASSYEQYF. Written as DNA, the CDR3 is TGCGCCAGCAGACGGCTAGCATCTTCCTACGAGCAGTACTTC.

The chain links TRBV27 to TRBJ1-5, with unresolved D. Germline V CDR1 and CDR2: MNHEY, SMNVEV (reference sequence). Trimming removed 7 bases from V and 0 bases from J, with 4 bases in between. The CDR3 totals 12 residues. CDR3 coding DNA: TGTGCCAGCAAGACTAGCAATCAGCCCCAGCATTTT. Its protein is CASKTSNQPQHF.

The rearrangement uses TRBV7-2 and TRBJ2-1; no firm D call. The CDR3 consists of 12 residues. Between the trimmed V and J ends, which lost 7 bases and 9 bases, there was a span of 13 bases. Germline loops: CDR1 SGHTA, CDR2 FQGNSA. The CDR3 DNA sequence: TGTGCCAGCACCAGGCCGCCGGGTGAGCAGTTCTTC. As protein: CASTRPPGEQFF.

The chain couples TRBV5-1 to TRBJ1-1, with a tentative D call TRBD1 (6 bases). Per the germline V gene, CDR1 is SGHRS and CDR2 is YFSETQ. This CDR3 comprises 13 residues. V lost 4 bases and J 4 bases, leaving 11 bases between the germline ends. CDR3 in amino acids: CASSDTGRTEAFF. In DNA form, the CDR3 reads TGCGCCAGCAGCGATACAGGGCGCACTGAAGCTTTCTTT.

V is TRBV7-3 and J is TRBJ2-7; TRBD1 aligns across 9 bases. Germline V gene lookup returns CDR1 SGHTA and CDR2 FQGTGA. J lost 5 bases, V lost 4 bases, and 6 bases had no gene match. The CDR3 spans 14 residues. The CDR3 reads CASSSGTGIDEQYF. The DNA for the CDR3 is TGTGCCAGCAGCTCCGGGACAGGGATTGACGAGCAGTACTTC.

This clone was observed a single time. The V call is TRBV10-2, the J call TRBJ2-2; D unresolved. The CDR3 runs 15 residues. Trimming removed 6 bases at V and 8 bases at J, with 19 bases between. Per germline, CDR1 WSHSY and CDR2 SAAADI. This CDR3 is CASRPGLLDRGELFF. The CDR3 DNA is TGCGCCAGCAGACCGGGCCTCTTGGACCGGGGGGAGCTGTTTTTT.

CDR3 bases: TGCGCCAGCAGTGACAGGGTGGACTCACCCCTCCACTTT. Encoded protein: CASSDRVDSPLHF. V is TRBV10-1 and J is TRBJ1-6; TRBD1 might be the D (5 bases). This CDR3 contains 13 residues. Germline CDR1 reads WNHNN; CDR2 reads SYGVQD (reference sequence). Trimming took off 3 bases at V and 10 bases at J, with 10 bases between the two ends.

This chain links TRBV29-1 with TRBJ2-5; unclear D gene. The germline gives CDR1 SQVTM, CDR2 ANQGSEA. V lost 2 bases to trimming and J lost 2 bases, with 12 bases between them. The CDR3 has 14 amino acids. The CDR3 nucleotides read TGCAGCGTTGAAAGGGCAGTGTGGCAAGAGACCCAGTACTTC. Translating it yields CSVERAVWQETQYF. The entire variable domain, with the rest obtained from reference TRBV29-1 and TRBJ2-5, is as follows: SAVISQKPSRDICQRGTSLTIQCQVDSQVTMMFWYRQQPGQSLTLIATANQGSEATYESGFVIDKFPISRPNLTFSTLTVSNMSPEDSSIYLCSVERAVWQETQYFGPGTRLLVL.

This clone occurred a few times. The junction does not match germline at one end; this may be a read error. This chain joins TRBV6-5 and TRBJ1-5, with D perhaps matching TRBD1 (5 bases). CDR1 is MNHEY, CDR2 SVGAGI, per germline. CDR3 length equals 12 residues. The CDR3 coding sequence is TGTGCCGGCAGGGTTCTCGGTGAGCCCCAGCATTTT. Translation: CAGRVLGEPQHF.

The CDR3 sequence: CASSPERGLGDTQYF. The CDR3 DNA sequence: TGTGCCAGCAGCCCCGAGCGGGGTCTGGGAGATACGCAGTATTTT. The chain is built from TRBV11-3 and TRBJ2-3, with 7 bases lining up with TRBD2. Germline CDR1 and CDR2: SGHNT and YENEEA. The CDR3 runs 15 residues. Trimming cost V 5 bases and J 5 bases; bases outside gene matches: 10.

V gene TRBV6-5 combines with J gene TRBJ1-2; 11 bases agree with TRBD1. Per the germline V gene, CDR1 is MNHEY and CDR2 is SVGAGI. The CDR3 length is 13 residues. V shed 5 bases, J shed 8 bases, and the junction held 4 bases outside the gene matches. The CDR3 sequence: CASSGQGAQGYTF. The CDR3, as DNA: TGTGCCAGCAGTGGACAGGGGGCCCAAGGCTACACCTTC.

Only one count was recorded for this clone. The chain combines TRBV30 with TRBJ1-1; D remains ambiguous. V lost 1 base and J lost 1, with 10 bases in between. The CDR3 runs to 14 residues. Germline V CDR1 and CDR2: GTSNPN, SVGIG (reference sequence). The chain's CDR3 is CAWSGVARNTEAFF. The CDR3 DNA reads TGTGCCTGGAGTGGTGTCGCCAGGAACACTGAAGCTTTCTTT.

The chain couples TRBV27 to TRBJ1-5; no clear D. The V gene's germline CDR1 is MNHEY and CDR2 SMNVEV (reference sequence). CDR3 length equals 13 residues. V was cut by 8 bases and J by 2 bases, with 10 bases left in between. The CDR3 loop is CASSPWGNQPQHF. In nucleotides, the CDR3 is TGTGCCAGCTCTCCGTGGGGCAATCAGCCCCAGCATTTT.

This chain connects TRBV4-1 to TRBJ2-7; 8 bases match TRBD1. V was clipped by 3 bases and J by 2 bases; unmatched bases: 3. CDR1 is MGHRA and CDR2 is YSYEKL in the germline V gene. CDR3 length: 14 residues. The CDR3 sequence is CASSQTGATYEQYF. The CDR3 coding sequence is TGCGCCAGCAGCCAGACAGGGGCAACCTACGAGCAGTACTTC.

The rearrangement uses TRBV2 and TRBJ2-5; no clear D. Germline-derived CDR1 and CDR2 are SNHLY and FYNNEI. V was pared by 7 bases and J by 3 bases, with 9 bases between. The CDR3 has 12 residues. The CDR3: CASMKDKETQYF. CDR3 in DNA: TGTGCCAGCATGAAAGACAAAGAGACCCAGTACTTC. Full variable domain (remainder filled in from reference TRBV2 and TRBJ2-5): EPEVTQTPSHQVTQMGQEVILRCVPISNHLYFYWYRQILGQKVEFLVSFYNNEISEKSEIFDDQFSVERPDGSNFTLKIRSTKLEDSAMYFCASMKDKETQYFGPGTRLLVL.

The chain recombines TRBV9 with TRBJ2-3, with 8 positions matching TRBD1. With 4 bases clipped from V and 2 bases from J, the junction kept 9 bases outside the gene matches. Germline lookup yields CDR1 SGDLS and CDR2 YYNGEE. This CDR3 comprises 16 residues. In nucleotides, the CDR3 is TGTGCCAGCAGCTCCACTTCGGACAGGGTCACAGATACGCAGTATTTT. Protein: CASSSTSDRVTDTQYF.